These T cell receptor beta chains were read from a single sample in a study of immune evolution from preneoplasia to lung adenocarcinoma. The protocol was immunoSEQ multiplex PCR, while the TCRdb copy is restricted to in-frame clones and leaves out a portion. The sample carries over 6,500 clones, around 81% recorded once. The sequenced sample was FFPE adjacent normal lung tissue. These receptors originate from a person between 65 and 79 years old with lung adenocarcinoma. CDR3s include the opening cysteine and the closing phenylalanine or tryptophan. Each record gives: V gene, D gene, J gene, clone size, CDR3 protein, CDR3 DNA. D genes are given only for firm matches. Expanded clones are given a class, and other clones once, few, many or no size at all.

>TRBV4-1|.|TRBJ2-6|.
CASSQDWPGSGANVLIF
TGCGCCAGCAGCCAAGATTGGCCAGGGTCTGGGGCCAACGTCCTGATTTTC
>TRBV7-7|.|TRBJ2-7|.
CASSQTHDAHEQYF
TGTGCTAGCAGCCAAACCCATGACGCGCACGAGCAGTACTTC
>TRBV2|.|TRBJ1-2|.
CASRRSGDGYTF
TGTGCCAGCAGGAGGTCGGGGGATGGCTACACCTTC
>TRBV11-2|.|TRBJ2-1|.
CASSFGVGNNEQFF
TGTGCCAGCAGCTTTGGCGTCGGAAACAATGAGCAGTTCTTC
>TRBV7-9|.|TRBJ1-2|few
CASSLLGGSYGYTF
TGTGCCAGCAGCTTATTGGGCGGTAGCTATGGCTACACCTTC
>TRBV9|TRBD2|TRBJ2-3|few
CASSTAGGHTDTQYF
TGTGCCAGCAGCACGGCGGGGGGGCACACAGATACGCAGTATTTT
>TRBV14|.|TRBJ1-2|.
CASSPGNYGYTF
TGTGCCAGCAGCCCTGGGAACTATGGCTACACCTTC
>TRBV29-1|.|TRBJ1-3|few
CSVIGSGNTIYF
TGCAGCGTAATTGGCTCTGGAAACACCATATATTTT
>TRBV30|.|TRBJ1-5|once
CAWSADYSNQPQHF
TGTGCCTGGAGTGCCGACTATAGCAATCAGCCCCAGCATTTT
>TRBV6-5|.|TRBJ1-1|.
CATGPNTEAFF
TGTGCCACGGGGCCGAACACTGAAGCTTTCTTT
>TRBV20-1|.|TRBJ2-7|.
CSARDNEQYF
TGCAGTGCTAGAGACAACGAGCAGTACTTC
>TRBV7-9|.|TRBJ2-5|.
CASSSSGYQGGETQYF
TGTGCCAGCAGCTCCAGTGGGTATCAGGGCGGGGAGACCCAGTACTTC
>TRBV21-1|.|TRBJ2-2|.
CASSRVTGAAGELFF
TGTGCCAGCAGCCGCGTTACAGGGGCGGCCGGGGAGCTGTTTTTT
>TRBV7-8|TRBD1|TRBJ2-2|.
CASSPWGQGNTGELFF
TGTGCCAGCTCCCCGTGGGGACAGGGAAACACCGGGGAGCTGTTTTTT
>TRBV28|.|TRBJ1-5|.
CASSLLGGDQPQHF
TGTGCCAGCAGTTTATTGGGCGGTGATCAGCCCCAGCATTTT
>TRBV30|.|TRBJ1-1|once
CAWDVGGNTEAFF
TGTGCCTGGGATGTGGGGGGGAACACTGAAGCTTTCTTT